What follows are 22 T cell receptor beta chains derived from one specimen sequenced in a study of T cell repertoires in cytomegalovirus infection. Via MiXCR, TCRdb re-called the reads, giving one row per CDR3 protein. Here the sample spans about half a million distinct CDR3 sequences, 30% to 40% being singletons. For these TCRs, the target antigens are not known. The source was cultured PBMCs, collected from culture after CMV antigen stimulation. The source of these receptors is a human donor in good health (CMV status not recorded). Some clones in this sample may be carry-over from other donors' samples.

This clonotype was counted only a few times. The CDR3 DNA follows: TGTGCCAGTAGGGGACGGCGGGTCGGCAAAGAGACCCAGTACTTC. Protein: CASRGRRVGKETQYF. V usage is TRBV19 and J usage is TRBJ2-5; D possibly matches TRBD1 or TRBD2 (5 bases each). The CDR3 contains 15 residues. Trimming left V 6 bases short and J 3 bases short, with 17 bases between. Germline CDR1 and CDR2: LNHDA and SQIVND (reference sequence). Drawing the rest from reference TRBV19 and TRBJ2-5, the complete variable domain is DGGITQSPKYLFRKEGQNVTLSCEQNLNHDAMYWYRQDPGQGLRLIYYSQIVNDFQKGDIAEGYSVSREKKESFPLTVTSAQKNPTAFYLCASRGRRVGKETQYFGPGTRLLVL.

The V call is TRBV12-3 or TRBV12-4, the J call TRBJ2-2; tentative D call: TRBD1 (5 bases). The CDR3 is 14 amino acids. Trimming shortened V by 6 bases and J by 4 bases, and 12 bases separated the two germline ends. The CDR3 DNA follows: TGTGCCAGCAGACAGGACCTGGCCACCGGGGAGCTGTTTTTT. Translating it yields CASRQDLATGELFF.

This clonotype turned up a few times. V gene TRBV6-2 or TRBV6-3 combines with J gene TRBJ2-1; D unclear. The CDR3 has 14 amino acids. The V end lost 5 bases, the J end lost 1 base, and 9 bases lay between the germline ends. The germline gives CDR1 MNHEY, CDR2 SVGEGT. This CDR3 is CASSPPPSYNEQFF. The CDR3 DNA reads TGTGCCAGCAGTCCTCCGCCATCCTACAATGAGCAGTTCTTC.

The chain is built from TRBV11-3 and TRBJ1-3; a weak D match, TRBD1 (5 bases). This CDR3 has 13 residues. Germline V gives CDR1 SGHNT, CDR2 YENEEA. Trimming cost V 5 bases and J 4 bases, with 9 bases left between them. The CDR3 coding sequence is TGTGCCAGCAGCCCCCGGGGCGGAAACACCATATATTTT. It is translated as CASSPRGGNTIYF.

V usage is TRBV11-2 and J usage is TRBJ1-5; 8 nucleotides match TRBD1. The germline gives CDR1 SGHAT, CDR2 FQNNGV. CDR3 length equals 14 residues. Unmatched junction bases numbered 6, after V lost 5 bases and J lost 6 bases. The DNA of the CDR3 is TGTGCCAGCAGCCCTGACAGGGGAAGTCAGCCCCAGCATTTT. Protein: CASSPDRGSQPQHF.

The CDR3 protein is CASSLGSGRSTDTQYF. CDR3 in DNA: TGTGCCAGCAGCTTAGGGAGCGGGAGGAGCACAGATACGCAGTATTTT. This chain links TRBV5-6 with TRBJ2-3; 9 bases match TRBD2. V dropped 2 bases and J dropped 0; count of bases not matched to a gene: 4. The germline V gene encodes CDR1 SGHDT and CDR2 YYEEEE. This CDR3 region has 16 residues.

The gene calls are TRBV7-2 and TRBJ2-1; TRBD2 matches 8 bases. In germline, CDR1 is SGHTA, CDR2 FQGNSA. V trimming: 5 bases; J trimming: 7 bases; junction bases outside the gene matches: 7. This CDR3 spans 14 amino acids. The CDR3 spells CASSSEREWNEQFF. The DNA for the CDR3 is TGTGCCAGCAGCAGCGAGCGGGAGTGGAATGAGCAGTTCTTC.

The chain links TRBV28 to TRBJ1-5; 7 bases agree with TRBD1. The CDR3 runs to 18 residues. V lost 5 bases and J lost 3; bases outside the gene matches: 16. Per germline, CDR1 MDHEN and CDR2 SYDVKM. CDR3 protein: CASSPSGQLWAPNQPQHF. For the CDR3, the DNA is TGTGCCAGCAGTCCCTCGGGACAGCTTTGGGCCCCCAATCAGCCCCAGCATTTT.

This chain uses TRBV11-3 with TRBJ2-3; the match to TRBD1 covers 7 bases. This CDR3 contains 15 residues. With V trimmed by 1 base and J by 2 bases, 3 bases remained unmatched. Germline V gene lookup returns CDR1 SGHNT and CDR2 YENEEA. The CDR3 reads CASSLGGQATDTQYF. The DNA for the CDR3 is TGTGCCAGCAGCTTAGGCGGACAGGCCACAGATACGCAGTATTTT.

The chain employs TRBV19 and TRBJ1-1; D not resolved. V was shortened by 7 bases and J by 0 bases, with 3 bases between the two germline ends. The germline CDR1 and CDR2 sequences are LNHDA and SQIVND (reference sequence). The CDR3 is 11 amino acids. This chain's CDR3 is CASMMNTEAFF. The DNA of the CDR3 is TGTGCCAGTATGATGAACACTGAAGCTTTCTTT.

The chain uses TRBV27 and TRBJ1-2; D possibly corresponds to TRBD1 (5 bases). There are 16 residues in the CDR3. The ends were cut back, 5 bases at V and 2 bases at J, with 18 bases in the middle. Germline V gene lookup returns CDR1 MNHEY and CDR2 SMNVEV (reference sequence). Here the CDR3 DNA reads TGTGCCAGCAGTCCCATGGGGGGATCCCCGAACTATGGCTACACCTTC. Translated, it gives CASSPMGGSPNYGYTF.

The chain uses TRBV9 and TRBJ2-1; 14 bases line up with TRBD2. Germline lookup yields CDR1 SGDLS and CDR2 YYNGEE. The CDR3 extends over 16 amino acids. The V segment lost 0 bases and the J segment 10 bases; nucleotides outside the gene matches: 6. The chain's CDR3 is CASSVEGTSGRGEQFF. CDR3 sequence (DNA): TGTGCCAGCAGCGTAGAGGGGACTAGCGGGAGAGGAGAGCAGTTCTTC. The variable domain in full, with the rest retrieved from reference TRBV9 and TRBJ2-1, is DSGVTQTPKHLITATGQRVTLRCSPRSGDLSVYWYQQSLDQGLQFLIQYYNGEERAKGNILERFSAQQFPDLHSELNLSSLELGDSALYFCASSVEGTSGRGEQFFGPGTRLTVL.

This clonotype has only one observation. The chain combines TRBV6-2 or TRBV6-3 with TRBJ2-4; TRBD2 matches 12 bases. The CDR3 loop spans 15 amino acids. Germline V CDR1 and CDR2: MNHEY, SVGEGT. J lost 9 bases, V lost 6 bases, and 9 bases had no gene match. The CDR3 is CASSRGLAGLAIQYF. The CDR3 DNA reads as TGTGCCAGCAGCCGCGGACTAGCGGGATTAGCCATTCAGTACTTC.

The rearrangement uses TRBV28 and TRBJ1-2, with D possibly TRBD1 on 6 matching bases. The V gene lost 6 bases and the J gene lost 6 bases, with 20 bases spanning the gap. CDR1 MDHEN and CDR2 SYDVKM come from the germline V gene. This CDR3 has 15 residues. The CDR3 region is CASSPETRGPDGYTF. The CDR3 DNA reads TGTGCCAGCAGCCCCGAAACGCGGGGGCCGGATGGCTACACCTTC.

This clonotype was detected only a few times. The V call is TRBV12-3 or TRBV12-4, the J call TRBJ2-1; D remains unclear. V was cut by 2 bases and J by 8 bases, with 16 bases left in between. The CDR3 runs 15 residues. The CDR3 DNA is TGTGCCAGCAGTTTAACTGATTATCTTAGGGATGAGCAGTTCTTC. This gives the protein CASSLTDYLRDEQFF.

This clonotype was observed a few times. The CDR3 nucleotides are TGCAGTGCTTCAGACACCGACCGAGCGAGCTCCTATAATTCACCCCTCCACTTT. Protein: CSASDTDRASSYNSPLHF. The rearrangement uses TRBV20-1 and TRBJ1-6, with D unresolved. V was cut by 5 bases and J by 0 bases, with 20 bases left in between. Germline CDR1 is DFQATT and CDR2 is SNEGSKA (reference sequence). The CDR3 extends over 18 amino acids.

In DNA, the CDR3 is TGTGCCAGCAGCCTAACGGGGACTATGTATTCTAGAACGCAGTATTTT. Residues: CASSLTGTMYSRTQYF. The chain joins TRBV28 to TRBJ2-3; TRBD2 matches 7 bases. Germline values: CDR1 MDHEN, CDR2 SYDVKM. The CDR3 is 16 amino acids. The V segment lost 6 bases and the J segment 9 bases; nucleotides outside the gene matches: 18.

V and J are TRBV30 and TRBJ2-3; D may be TRBD1 (5 bases). V shed 5 bases and J shed 0 bases, with 18 bases lying between them. Germline lookup yields CDR1 GTSNPN and CDR2 SVGIG (reference sequence). The CDR3 covers 16 residues. This chain's CDR3 is CAWSRGAGDSTDTQYF. The CDR3 DNA is TGTGCCTGGTCCCGTGGGGCTGGAGATAGCACAGATACGCAGTATTTT.

The gene calls are TRBV27 and TRBJ2-1, with 8 bases that match TRBD2. The CDR3 loop spans 13 amino acids. Germline-derived CDR1 and CDR2 are MNHEY and SMNVEV (reference sequence). Trimming took 5 bases from V and 8 from J; bases not matched to a gene: 5. CDR3 amino acids: CASSPGLAYEQFF. The CDR3 DNA sequence: TGTGCCAGCAGTCCTGGACTAGCCTATGAGCAGTTCTTC.

This clonotype has a count of ten or more. The rearrangement links TRBV29-1 to TRBJ2-7; 10 bases are a match to TRBD2. Germline CDR1 and CDR2: SQVTM and ANQGSEA. The CDR3 runs 14 residues. J was trimmed by 6 bases and V by 3 bases; bases with no gene match: 8. The CDR3 DNA follows: TGCAGCGTTGACGCGGGGCTAGCGGGAGTCGAGCAGTACTTC. Its protein product is CSVDAGLAGVEQYF.

This rearrangement joins TRBV7-6 to TRBJ1-4; possible D gene TRBD1, 5 bases. Trimming removed 7 bases at V and 7 bases at J, with 16 bases between. Germline V gene data show CDR1 as SGHVS and CDR2 as FNYEAQ. The CDR3 spans 14 residues. The CDR3 DNA reads TGTGCCAGCACCCCCGATGGGGCGGGTGAAAAACTGTTTTTT. Its protein product is CASTPDGAGEKLFF.

This clonotype turned up a few times. This rearrangement joins TRBV7-2 to TRBJ2-7, with D hard to call. The CDR3 is 13 amino acids. V lost 2 bases and J 0 bases, leaving 5 bases between the germline ends. CDR1 and CDR2 (germline): SGHTA, FQGNSA. CDR3 sequence (DNA): TGTGCCAGCAGCTTACACAACTCCTACGAGCAGTACTTC. Amino acid sequence: CASSLHNSYEQYF.